The 22 T cell receptor beta chains given below trace back to one sample, sequenced in a study of breast tumors, draining lymph nodes, adjacent tissues. Each CDR3 protein is one row after TCRdb ran MiXCR on the multiplex PCR reads. The sample has more than 30,000 distinct CDR3 sequences, less than 65% seen once. Sequenced sample: breast tumor tissue. The receptors here all came from a female donor with breast cancer. Some clones in this sample may be carry-over from other donors' samples.

V and J are TRBV10-3 and TRBJ1-3; 7 nucleotides line up with TRBD1. This CDR3 contains 12 residues. J was trimmed by 8 bases and V by 8 bases; bases with no gene match: 6. Germline CDR1 is ENHRY and CDR2 is SYGVKD. This chain's CDR3 is CAIQGGADTIYF. For the CDR3, the DNA is TGTGCCATCCAAGGGGGCGCGGACACCATATATTTT.

There are many counts of this clonotype. The rearrangement links TRBV19 to TRBJ2-2, with D hard to call. The CDR3 is 13 residues long. The ends were cut back, 8 bases at V and 7 bases at J, with 14 bases in the middle. Germline-derived CDR1 and CDR2 are LNHDA and SQIVND (reference sequence). The CDR3 reads CASGLMGIGELFF. For the CDR3, the DNA is TGTGCCAGTGGCCTGATGGGAATCGGGGAGCTGTTTTTT.

This clonotype rates as medium-sized (0.01 to 0.1%). The chain is built from TRBV2 and TRBJ2-7; the D is unclear. V was trimmed by 1 base and J by 4 bases, leaving 8 bases between them. This CDR3 is 13 amino acids long. Germline assignment: CDR1 SNHLY and CDR2 FYNNEI. In DNA, the CDR3 is TGTGCCAGCAGTGAAGGTTGGGGATACGAGCAGTACTTC. Translation: CASSEGWGYEQYF.

This chain joins TRBV29-1 and TRBJ2-5; 7 bases agree with TRBD1. Germline V gene lookup returns CDR1 SQVTM and CDR2 ANQGSEA. The CDR3 length is 15 residues. The junction had 9 bases not matched to a gene; V was cut back by 3 bases and J by 2 bases. The CDR3 region is CSVEGTGAAQETQYF. The CDR3 nucleotides read TGCAGCGTTGAGGGAACAGGGGCCGCACAAGAGACCCAGTACTTC.

The chain is built from TRBV7-2 and TRBJ2-5; 15 nucleotides align to TRBD2. From germline, CDR1 is SGHTA and CDR2 FQGNSA. With V trimmed by 5 bases and J by 5 bases, 6 bases remained unmatched. The CDR3 extends over 16 amino acids. The CDR3 here is CASSPRTSGRGETQYF. For the CDR3, the DNA is TGTGCCAGCAGCCCTAGGACTAGCGGGAGGGGTGAGACCCAGTACTTC.

CDR3 DNA sequence: TGTGCCAGTAGCGGGGGATTAGCGGGAGGTAGGTCATATGAGCAGTTCTTC. It translates to CASSGGLAGGRSYEQFF. V is TRBV19 and J is TRBJ2-1; 10 nucleotides align to TRBD2. The germline V gene encodes CDR1 LNHDA and CDR2 SQIVND (reference sequence). After removal of 6 bases from V and 8 bases from J, the junction contained 16 bases not matched to a gene. CDR3 length: 17 amino acids. The entire variable domain, with the rest obtained from reference TRBV19 and TRBJ2-1, is as follows: DGGITQSPKYLFRKEGQNVTLSCEQNLNHDAMYWYRQDPGQGLRLIYYSQIVNDFQKGDIAEGYSVSREKKESFPLTVTSAQKNPTAFYLCASSGGLAGGRSYEQFFGPGTRLTVL.

This clonotype came up many times. This rearrangement joins TRBV3-1 to TRBJ2-1; perhaps TRBD2 as D (5 bases). Germline CDR1 LGHDT, CDR2 YNNKEL (reference sequence). The CDR3 covers 14 residues. V was cut by 5 bases and J by 6 bases, with 14 bases left in between. The CDR3, as DNA: TGTGCCAGCAGCAACGCCTGGGCGGGCAATGAGCAGTTCTTC. This translates into CASSNAWAGNEQFF.

This sequence joins TRBV20-1 and TRBJ1-5; D not certain. Between the trimmed V and J ends, which lost 3 bases and 7 bases, there was a span of 10 bases. The CDR3 covers 12 residues. Germline CDR1 and CDR2: DFQATT and SNEGSKA (reference sequence). CDR3 in DNA: TGCAGTGCTAGTCAAGGGATCCAGCCCCAGCATTTT. As protein: CSASQGIQPQHF.

This sequence joins TRBV6-4 and TRBJ2-2; 9 nucleotides align to TRBD2. After removal of 6 bases from V and 1 base from J, the junction contained 3 bases not matched to a gene. The CDR3 is 15 residues long. The V gene's germline CDR1 is MRHNA and CDR2 SNTAGT. CDR3 sequence reads: CASSLTSGNTGELFF. The CDR3 DNA reads as TGTGCCAGCAGCCTGACTAGCGGGAACACCGGGGAGCTGTTTTTT.

This clonotype was recorded at least ten times. The gene calls are TRBV25-1 and TRBJ2-7; 9 bases fit TRBD1. Germline V gene sequence: CDR1 MGHDK, CDR2 SYGVNS. V was pared by 2 bases and J by 4 bases, with 6 bases of the junction left unmatched. CDR3 length: 15 residues. In DNA form, the CDR3 reads TGTGCCAGCAGTGAACTCGCCGGGACAGGGTACGAGCAGTACTTC. Protein: CASSELAGTGYEQYF.

V gene TRBV7-9 combines with J gene TRBJ1-5, with TRBD1 identical over 8 bases. Germline V lookup: CDR1 SEHNR, CDR2 FQNEAQ (reference sequence). The CDR3 length is 16 residues. The junction had 13 bases not matched to a gene; V was cut back by 5 bases and J by 7 bases. CDR3 region: CASSERTGMGIQPQHF. The CDR3, as DNA: TGTGCCAGCAGCGAACGGACAGGGATGGGGATCCAGCCCCAGCATTTT.

By share, this clonotype ranks as medium-sized. The chain combines TRBV4-2 with TRBJ1-5, with D perhaps matching TRBD1 (5 bases). The CDR3 has 12 residues. V lost 6 bases and J 5 bases, leaving 8 bases between the germline ends. Germline loops: CDR1 LGHNA, CDR2 YNFKEQ. CDR3 in DNA: TGTGCCAGCAGGCAGGGAGATCAGCCCCAGCATTTT. It is translated as CASRQGDQPQHF.

The chain recombines TRBV20-1 with TRBJ2-3, with D tentatively TRBD2 (7 bases). V was pared by 3 bases and J by 3 bases, with 13 bases between. CDR3 size: 14 residues. In germline, CDR1 is DFQATT, CDR2 SNEGSKA (reference sequence). CDR3 protein: CSASGGRRTDTQYF. The CDR3 nucleotides read TGCAGTGCTAGCGGGGGGCGCAGAACAGATACGCAGTATTTT.

Regarding this clonotype: The conserved final phenylalanine or tryptophan is absent from the CDR3, which likely points to a read error. This chain uses TRBV29-1 with TRBJ1-2; D not resolved. V lost 5 bases and J lost 4, with 8 bases in between. The CDR3 length is 11 residues. The germline V gene has CDR1 SQVTM and CDR2 ANQGSEA. CDR3: CSVQQIYGYTL. The CDR3 region has the DNA TGCAGCGTTCAACAGATCTATGGCTACACCCTC.

The chain uses TRBV7-3 and TRBJ2-2; possible D gene TRBD2, 5 bases. Trimming shortened V by 6 bases and J by 2 bases, and 13 bases separated the two germline ends. The germline gives CDR1 SGHTA, CDR2 FQGTGA. The CDR3 consists of 15 residues. This CDR3 reads CASRPTGRNTGELFF. CDR3 in DNA: TGTGCCAGCAGGCCCACGGGGAGAAACACCGGGGAGCTGTTTTTT.

By proportion, this clonotype is medium-sized. The genes are TRBV24-1 and TRBJ2-3; D is tentatively TRBD1 or TRBD2 (5 bases each). Trimming shortened V by 5 bases and J by 6 bases, and 14 bases separated the two germline ends. The CDR3 has 14 residues. Germline CDR1 reads KGHDR; CDR2 reads SFDVKD. The DNA of the CDR3 is TGTGCCACCAGTGGAAGGGACCCCATGGATACGCAGTATTTT. Amino acid sequence: CATSGRDPMDTQYF.

The chain joins TRBV2 to TRBJ2-2, with 7 bases aligning to TRBD1. CDR3 length: 16 residues. CDR1 and CDR2 (germline): SNHLY, FYNNEI. V dropped 5 bases and J dropped 4; count of bases not matched to a gene: 10. CDR3 bases: TGTGCCAGCAGTACAAGCCCCTCAGGGGGCACCGGGGAGCTGTTTTTT. This translates into CASSTSPSGGTGELFF.

The rearrangement links TRBV7-9 to TRBJ2-1, with 10 bases identical to TRBD2. V shed 6 bases and J 4 bases; nucleotides not matched to a gene: 6. The CDR3 covers 15 residues. Looked up from germline, CDR1 is SEHNR and CDR2 is FQNEAQ (reference sequence). CDR3 sequence: CASSSCSGRYNEQFF. The CDR3 bases are TGTGCCAGCAGTTCCTGTAGCGGGAGGTACAATGAGCAGTTCTTC.

This sequence joins TRBV2 and TRBJ1-2, with 12 bases fitting TRBD1. This CDR3 has 14 amino acids. V lost 2 bases to trimming and J lost 7 bases; unmatched junction nucleotides: 2. Germline V lookup: CDR1 SNHLY, CDR2 FYNNEI. As DNA, the CDR3 is TGTGCCAGCAGTGAAACGGGACAGGGGGCTGGCTACACCTTC. Amino acids: CASSETGQGAGYTF.

The J gene is TRBJ2-6, the V gene TRBV15, with D possibly being TRBD1 (6 bases). Germline CDR1 LNHNV, CDR2 YYDKDF (reference sequence). CDR3 length: 18 residues. The V end lost 3 bases, the J end lost 3 bases, and 18 bases lay between the germline ends. The CDR3 DNA reads TGTGCCACCAGCAGCCTACAGGGTAGTCGGATTGGGGCCAACGTCCTGACTTTC. Translation gives CATSSLQGSRIGANVLTF.

V is TRBV11-2 and J is TRBJ2-7; the D gene is possibly TRBD1 (5 bases). V lost 5 bases to trimming and J lost 12 bases, with 32 bases between them. The CDR3 totals 17 residues. Germline values: CDR1 SGHAT, CDR2 FQNNGV. CDR3 sequence: CASSRNRGERSSYERYF. CDR3 DNA sequence: TGTGCCAGCAGCCGCAATAGGGGCGAGAGGAGCTCCTACGAACGGTACTTC.

This clonotype was detected ten times or more. The V call is TRBV28, the J call TRBJ2-7; D ambiguous. The CDR3 consists of 15 residues. Looked up from germline, CDR1 is MDHEN and CDR2 is SYDVKM. Trimming pared 3 bases from V and 0 bases from J, leaving 12 bases between. The CDR3 DNA reads as TGTGCCAGCAGTTTTCAGTCGGGCTTCTCCTACGAGCAGTACTTC. It codes for CASSFQSGFSYEQYF.